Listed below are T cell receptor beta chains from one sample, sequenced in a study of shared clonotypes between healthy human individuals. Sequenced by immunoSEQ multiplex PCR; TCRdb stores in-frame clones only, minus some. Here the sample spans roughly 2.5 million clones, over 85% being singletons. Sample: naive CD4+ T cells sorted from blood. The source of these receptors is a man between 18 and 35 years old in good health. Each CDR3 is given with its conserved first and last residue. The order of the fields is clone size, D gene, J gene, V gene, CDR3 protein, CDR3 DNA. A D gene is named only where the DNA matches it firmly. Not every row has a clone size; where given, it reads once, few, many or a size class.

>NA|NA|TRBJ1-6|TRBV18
CASSPGREGNSPLHF
TGTGCCAGCTCACCAGGCAGGGAAGGTAATTCACCCCTCCACTTT
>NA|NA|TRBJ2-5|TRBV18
CASSQRVTTETQYF
TGTGCCAGCTCCCAGAGGGTTACGACAGAGACCCAGTACTTC
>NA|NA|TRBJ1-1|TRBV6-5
CASSSYLTARRVLF
TGTGCCAGCAGTTCCTATTTGACAGCTAGGCGGGTCCTCTTT
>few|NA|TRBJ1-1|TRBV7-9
CASSLNSEAFF
TGTGCCAGCAGCTTAAACTCTGAAGCTTTCTTT
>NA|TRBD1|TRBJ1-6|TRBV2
CASSERGQGVGSPLHF
TGTGCCAGCAGCGAACGGGGACAGGGCGTAGGTTCACCCCTCCACTTT
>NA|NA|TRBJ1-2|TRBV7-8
CASSRMNGGSDGYTF
TGTGCCAGCTCTCGAATGAATGGCGGGAGCGATGGCTACACCTTC
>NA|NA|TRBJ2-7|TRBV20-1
CSARETEEQYF
TGCAGTGCTAGAGAAACAGAAGAGCAGTACTTC
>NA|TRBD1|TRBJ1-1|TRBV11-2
CASSYRGNTEAFF
TGTGCCAGCAGCTACAGGGGAAACACTGAAGCTTTCTTT
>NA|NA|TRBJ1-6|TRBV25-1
CASSERQNSPLHF
TGTGCCAGCAGTGAACGACAGAATTCACCCCTCCACTTT
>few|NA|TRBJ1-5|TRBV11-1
CASSSKDLWSNQPQHF
TGTGCCAGCAGCTCGAAGGACCTCTGGAGCAATCAGCCCCAGCATTTT
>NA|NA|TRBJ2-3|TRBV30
CAWSVSGHPGDTQYF
TGTGCCTGGAGTGTAAGTGGCCACCCAGGAGATACGCAGTATTTT
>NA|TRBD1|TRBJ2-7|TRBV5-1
CASSLAGGGPYEQYF
TGCGCCAGCAGCTTGGCAGGGGGCGGCCCCTACGAGCAGTACTTC
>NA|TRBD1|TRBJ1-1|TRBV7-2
CASSFPDRGWGGVITEAFF
TGTGCCAGCAGCTTTCCCGACAGGGGTTGGGGAGGGGTGATCACTGAAGCTTTCTTT
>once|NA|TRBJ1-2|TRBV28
CASSSERADSNYGYTF
TGTGCCAGCAGTTCCGAACGGGCGGATTCTAACTATGGCTACACCTTC
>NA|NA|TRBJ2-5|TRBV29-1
CSVRDSGGSQETQYF
TGCAGCGTTAGGGACTCAGGTGGGTCACAAGAGACCCAGTACTTC
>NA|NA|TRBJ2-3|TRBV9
CASSVRAGLSTDTQYF
TGTGCCAGCAGCGTACGGGCGGGACTGTCCACAGATACGCAGTATTTT
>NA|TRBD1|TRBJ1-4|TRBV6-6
CASSPGQGGGEKLFF
TGTGCCAGCAGTCCCGGACAGGGAGGTGGGGAAAAACTGTTTTTT
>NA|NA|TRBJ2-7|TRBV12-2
CASRPASQREYF
TGTGCAAGTCGCCCAGCCAGCCAAAGGGAGTACTTC
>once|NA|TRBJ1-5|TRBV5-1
CASSLGVGGTSNQPQHF
TGCGCCAGCAGCTTGGGAGTTGGGGGGACCAGCAATCAGCCCCAGCATTTT
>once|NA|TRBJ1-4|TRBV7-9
CASSLGVDSSEKLFF
TGTGCCAGCAGCTTAGGTGTCGATAGTAGTGAAAAACTGTTTTTT
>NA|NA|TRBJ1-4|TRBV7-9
CASSPSPDMPNEKLFF
TGTGCCAGCAGCCCGTCGCCCGACATGCCTAATGAAAAACTGTTTTTT
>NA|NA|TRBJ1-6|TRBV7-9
CASSSARTGTKNSPLHF
TGTGCCAGCAGCTCCGCACGGACCGGGACGAAAAATTCACCCCTCCACTTT
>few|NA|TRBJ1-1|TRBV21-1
CASILDPNTEAFF
TGTGCCAGCATCTTGGACCCTAACACTGAAGCTTTCTTT
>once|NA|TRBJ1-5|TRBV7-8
CASSSQGRQPQHF
TGTGCCAGCAGCTCCCAGGGTCGGCAGCCCCAGCATTTT
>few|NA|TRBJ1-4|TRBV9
CASSVGGIGEKLFF
TGTGCCAGCAGCGTAGGTGGGATAGGCGAAAAACTGTTTTTT
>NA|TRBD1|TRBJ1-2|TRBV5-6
CASSHSTRQGADGYTF
TGTGCCAGCAGCCACAGTACGCGACAGGGGGCAGATGGCTACACCTTC